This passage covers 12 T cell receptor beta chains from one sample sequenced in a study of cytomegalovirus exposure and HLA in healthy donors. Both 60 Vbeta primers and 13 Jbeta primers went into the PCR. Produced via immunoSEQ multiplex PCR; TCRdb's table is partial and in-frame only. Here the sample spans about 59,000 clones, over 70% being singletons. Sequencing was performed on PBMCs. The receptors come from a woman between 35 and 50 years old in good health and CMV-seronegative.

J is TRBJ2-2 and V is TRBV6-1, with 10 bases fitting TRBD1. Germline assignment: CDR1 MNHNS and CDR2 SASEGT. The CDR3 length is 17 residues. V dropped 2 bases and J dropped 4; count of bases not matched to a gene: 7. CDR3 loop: CASSEFGTGEVTGELFF. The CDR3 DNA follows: TGTGCCAGCAGTGAATTCGGGACAGGGGAGGTCACCGGGGAGCTGTTTTTT.

CDR3 loop: CASSVQGRGTEAFF. CDR3 nucleotide sequence: TGTGCCAGCAGTGTACAGGGTCGAGGCACTGAAGCTTTCTTT. The chain links TRBV6-5 to TRBJ1-1; possible D gene TRBD1, 6 bases. V lost 5 bases, J lost 4 bases, and 14 bases lay in between. The CDR3 length is 14 residues. CDR1 and CDR2 from the germline V gene are MNHEY and SVGAGI.

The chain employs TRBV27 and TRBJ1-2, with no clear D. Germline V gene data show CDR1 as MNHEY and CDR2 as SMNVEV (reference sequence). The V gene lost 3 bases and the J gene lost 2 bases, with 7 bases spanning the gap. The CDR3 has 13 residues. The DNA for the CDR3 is TGTGCCAGCAGTTTCACCGGGAACTATGGCTACACCTTC. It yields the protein CASSFTGNYGYTF.

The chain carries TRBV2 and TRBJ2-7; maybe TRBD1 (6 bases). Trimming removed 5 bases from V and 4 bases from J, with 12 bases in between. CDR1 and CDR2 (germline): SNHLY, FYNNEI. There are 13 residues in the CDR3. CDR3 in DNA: TGTGCCAGCAGTTCTGGACAGACGTACGAGCAGTACTTC. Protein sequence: CASSSGQTYEQYF.

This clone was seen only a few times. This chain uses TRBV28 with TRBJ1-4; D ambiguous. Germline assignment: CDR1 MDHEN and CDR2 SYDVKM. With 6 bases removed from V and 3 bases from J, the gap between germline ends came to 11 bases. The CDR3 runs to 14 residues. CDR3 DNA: TGTGCCAGCAGACCTCGGGAATCTAATGAAAAACTGTTTTTT. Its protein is CASRPRESNEKLFF. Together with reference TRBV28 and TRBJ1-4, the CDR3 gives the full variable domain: DVKVTQSSRYLVKRTGEKVFLECVQDMDHENMFWYRQDPGLGLRLIYFSYDVKMKEKGDIPEGYSVSREKKERFSLILESASTNQTSMYLCASRPRESNEKLFFGSGTQLSVL.

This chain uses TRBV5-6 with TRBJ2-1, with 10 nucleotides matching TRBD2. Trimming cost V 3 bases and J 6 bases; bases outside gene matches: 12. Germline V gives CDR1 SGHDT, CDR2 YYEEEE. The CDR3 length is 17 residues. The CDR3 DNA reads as TGTGCCAGCAGCTGGGGACGGAGCGGGAGGGCCGCCAATGAGCAGTTCTTC. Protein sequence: CASSWGRSGRAANEQFF.

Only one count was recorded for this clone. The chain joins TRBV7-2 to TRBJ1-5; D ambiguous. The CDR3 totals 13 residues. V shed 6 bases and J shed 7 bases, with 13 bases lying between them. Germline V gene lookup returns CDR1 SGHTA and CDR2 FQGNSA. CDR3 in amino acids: CASSIRQRQPQHF. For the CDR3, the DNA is TGTGCCAGCAGTATACGACAAAGACAGCCCCAGCATTTT.

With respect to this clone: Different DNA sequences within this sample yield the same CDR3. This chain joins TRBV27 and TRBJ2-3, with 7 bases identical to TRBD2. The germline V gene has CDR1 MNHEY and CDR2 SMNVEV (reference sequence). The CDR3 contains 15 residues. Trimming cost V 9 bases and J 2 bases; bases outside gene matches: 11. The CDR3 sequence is CASTSISGNTDTQYF. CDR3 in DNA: TGTGCCAGTACTTCCATCAGCGGGAACACAGATACGCAGTATTTT.

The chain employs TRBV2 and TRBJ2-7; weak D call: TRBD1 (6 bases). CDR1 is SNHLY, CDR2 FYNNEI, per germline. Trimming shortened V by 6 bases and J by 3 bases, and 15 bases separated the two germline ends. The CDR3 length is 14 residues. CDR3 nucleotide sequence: TGTGCCAGCAGACTCGGGACACGGAACTACGAGCAGTACTTC. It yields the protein CASRLGTRNYEQYF.

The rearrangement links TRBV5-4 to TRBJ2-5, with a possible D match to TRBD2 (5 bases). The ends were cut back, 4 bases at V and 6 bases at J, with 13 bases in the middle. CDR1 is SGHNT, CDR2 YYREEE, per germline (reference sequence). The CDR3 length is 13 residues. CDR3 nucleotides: TGTGCCAGCAGCCTTTCCGAGGGCCAGACCCAGTACTTC. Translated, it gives CASSLSEGQTQYF.

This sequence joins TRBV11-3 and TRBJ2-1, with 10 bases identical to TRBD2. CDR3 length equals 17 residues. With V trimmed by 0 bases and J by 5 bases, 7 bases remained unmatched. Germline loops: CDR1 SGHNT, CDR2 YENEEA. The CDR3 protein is CASSLDPAGGAHNEQFF. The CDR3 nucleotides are TGTGCCAGCAGCTTAGACCCAGCGGGAGGGGCCCACAATGAGCAGTTCTTC.

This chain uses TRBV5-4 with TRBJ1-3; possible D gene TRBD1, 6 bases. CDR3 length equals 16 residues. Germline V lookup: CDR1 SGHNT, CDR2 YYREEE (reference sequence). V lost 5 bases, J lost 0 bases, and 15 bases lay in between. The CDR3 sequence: CASSTTTGYSGNTIYF. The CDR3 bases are TGTGCCAGCAGTACCACGACAGGATACTCTGGAAACACCATATATTTT.